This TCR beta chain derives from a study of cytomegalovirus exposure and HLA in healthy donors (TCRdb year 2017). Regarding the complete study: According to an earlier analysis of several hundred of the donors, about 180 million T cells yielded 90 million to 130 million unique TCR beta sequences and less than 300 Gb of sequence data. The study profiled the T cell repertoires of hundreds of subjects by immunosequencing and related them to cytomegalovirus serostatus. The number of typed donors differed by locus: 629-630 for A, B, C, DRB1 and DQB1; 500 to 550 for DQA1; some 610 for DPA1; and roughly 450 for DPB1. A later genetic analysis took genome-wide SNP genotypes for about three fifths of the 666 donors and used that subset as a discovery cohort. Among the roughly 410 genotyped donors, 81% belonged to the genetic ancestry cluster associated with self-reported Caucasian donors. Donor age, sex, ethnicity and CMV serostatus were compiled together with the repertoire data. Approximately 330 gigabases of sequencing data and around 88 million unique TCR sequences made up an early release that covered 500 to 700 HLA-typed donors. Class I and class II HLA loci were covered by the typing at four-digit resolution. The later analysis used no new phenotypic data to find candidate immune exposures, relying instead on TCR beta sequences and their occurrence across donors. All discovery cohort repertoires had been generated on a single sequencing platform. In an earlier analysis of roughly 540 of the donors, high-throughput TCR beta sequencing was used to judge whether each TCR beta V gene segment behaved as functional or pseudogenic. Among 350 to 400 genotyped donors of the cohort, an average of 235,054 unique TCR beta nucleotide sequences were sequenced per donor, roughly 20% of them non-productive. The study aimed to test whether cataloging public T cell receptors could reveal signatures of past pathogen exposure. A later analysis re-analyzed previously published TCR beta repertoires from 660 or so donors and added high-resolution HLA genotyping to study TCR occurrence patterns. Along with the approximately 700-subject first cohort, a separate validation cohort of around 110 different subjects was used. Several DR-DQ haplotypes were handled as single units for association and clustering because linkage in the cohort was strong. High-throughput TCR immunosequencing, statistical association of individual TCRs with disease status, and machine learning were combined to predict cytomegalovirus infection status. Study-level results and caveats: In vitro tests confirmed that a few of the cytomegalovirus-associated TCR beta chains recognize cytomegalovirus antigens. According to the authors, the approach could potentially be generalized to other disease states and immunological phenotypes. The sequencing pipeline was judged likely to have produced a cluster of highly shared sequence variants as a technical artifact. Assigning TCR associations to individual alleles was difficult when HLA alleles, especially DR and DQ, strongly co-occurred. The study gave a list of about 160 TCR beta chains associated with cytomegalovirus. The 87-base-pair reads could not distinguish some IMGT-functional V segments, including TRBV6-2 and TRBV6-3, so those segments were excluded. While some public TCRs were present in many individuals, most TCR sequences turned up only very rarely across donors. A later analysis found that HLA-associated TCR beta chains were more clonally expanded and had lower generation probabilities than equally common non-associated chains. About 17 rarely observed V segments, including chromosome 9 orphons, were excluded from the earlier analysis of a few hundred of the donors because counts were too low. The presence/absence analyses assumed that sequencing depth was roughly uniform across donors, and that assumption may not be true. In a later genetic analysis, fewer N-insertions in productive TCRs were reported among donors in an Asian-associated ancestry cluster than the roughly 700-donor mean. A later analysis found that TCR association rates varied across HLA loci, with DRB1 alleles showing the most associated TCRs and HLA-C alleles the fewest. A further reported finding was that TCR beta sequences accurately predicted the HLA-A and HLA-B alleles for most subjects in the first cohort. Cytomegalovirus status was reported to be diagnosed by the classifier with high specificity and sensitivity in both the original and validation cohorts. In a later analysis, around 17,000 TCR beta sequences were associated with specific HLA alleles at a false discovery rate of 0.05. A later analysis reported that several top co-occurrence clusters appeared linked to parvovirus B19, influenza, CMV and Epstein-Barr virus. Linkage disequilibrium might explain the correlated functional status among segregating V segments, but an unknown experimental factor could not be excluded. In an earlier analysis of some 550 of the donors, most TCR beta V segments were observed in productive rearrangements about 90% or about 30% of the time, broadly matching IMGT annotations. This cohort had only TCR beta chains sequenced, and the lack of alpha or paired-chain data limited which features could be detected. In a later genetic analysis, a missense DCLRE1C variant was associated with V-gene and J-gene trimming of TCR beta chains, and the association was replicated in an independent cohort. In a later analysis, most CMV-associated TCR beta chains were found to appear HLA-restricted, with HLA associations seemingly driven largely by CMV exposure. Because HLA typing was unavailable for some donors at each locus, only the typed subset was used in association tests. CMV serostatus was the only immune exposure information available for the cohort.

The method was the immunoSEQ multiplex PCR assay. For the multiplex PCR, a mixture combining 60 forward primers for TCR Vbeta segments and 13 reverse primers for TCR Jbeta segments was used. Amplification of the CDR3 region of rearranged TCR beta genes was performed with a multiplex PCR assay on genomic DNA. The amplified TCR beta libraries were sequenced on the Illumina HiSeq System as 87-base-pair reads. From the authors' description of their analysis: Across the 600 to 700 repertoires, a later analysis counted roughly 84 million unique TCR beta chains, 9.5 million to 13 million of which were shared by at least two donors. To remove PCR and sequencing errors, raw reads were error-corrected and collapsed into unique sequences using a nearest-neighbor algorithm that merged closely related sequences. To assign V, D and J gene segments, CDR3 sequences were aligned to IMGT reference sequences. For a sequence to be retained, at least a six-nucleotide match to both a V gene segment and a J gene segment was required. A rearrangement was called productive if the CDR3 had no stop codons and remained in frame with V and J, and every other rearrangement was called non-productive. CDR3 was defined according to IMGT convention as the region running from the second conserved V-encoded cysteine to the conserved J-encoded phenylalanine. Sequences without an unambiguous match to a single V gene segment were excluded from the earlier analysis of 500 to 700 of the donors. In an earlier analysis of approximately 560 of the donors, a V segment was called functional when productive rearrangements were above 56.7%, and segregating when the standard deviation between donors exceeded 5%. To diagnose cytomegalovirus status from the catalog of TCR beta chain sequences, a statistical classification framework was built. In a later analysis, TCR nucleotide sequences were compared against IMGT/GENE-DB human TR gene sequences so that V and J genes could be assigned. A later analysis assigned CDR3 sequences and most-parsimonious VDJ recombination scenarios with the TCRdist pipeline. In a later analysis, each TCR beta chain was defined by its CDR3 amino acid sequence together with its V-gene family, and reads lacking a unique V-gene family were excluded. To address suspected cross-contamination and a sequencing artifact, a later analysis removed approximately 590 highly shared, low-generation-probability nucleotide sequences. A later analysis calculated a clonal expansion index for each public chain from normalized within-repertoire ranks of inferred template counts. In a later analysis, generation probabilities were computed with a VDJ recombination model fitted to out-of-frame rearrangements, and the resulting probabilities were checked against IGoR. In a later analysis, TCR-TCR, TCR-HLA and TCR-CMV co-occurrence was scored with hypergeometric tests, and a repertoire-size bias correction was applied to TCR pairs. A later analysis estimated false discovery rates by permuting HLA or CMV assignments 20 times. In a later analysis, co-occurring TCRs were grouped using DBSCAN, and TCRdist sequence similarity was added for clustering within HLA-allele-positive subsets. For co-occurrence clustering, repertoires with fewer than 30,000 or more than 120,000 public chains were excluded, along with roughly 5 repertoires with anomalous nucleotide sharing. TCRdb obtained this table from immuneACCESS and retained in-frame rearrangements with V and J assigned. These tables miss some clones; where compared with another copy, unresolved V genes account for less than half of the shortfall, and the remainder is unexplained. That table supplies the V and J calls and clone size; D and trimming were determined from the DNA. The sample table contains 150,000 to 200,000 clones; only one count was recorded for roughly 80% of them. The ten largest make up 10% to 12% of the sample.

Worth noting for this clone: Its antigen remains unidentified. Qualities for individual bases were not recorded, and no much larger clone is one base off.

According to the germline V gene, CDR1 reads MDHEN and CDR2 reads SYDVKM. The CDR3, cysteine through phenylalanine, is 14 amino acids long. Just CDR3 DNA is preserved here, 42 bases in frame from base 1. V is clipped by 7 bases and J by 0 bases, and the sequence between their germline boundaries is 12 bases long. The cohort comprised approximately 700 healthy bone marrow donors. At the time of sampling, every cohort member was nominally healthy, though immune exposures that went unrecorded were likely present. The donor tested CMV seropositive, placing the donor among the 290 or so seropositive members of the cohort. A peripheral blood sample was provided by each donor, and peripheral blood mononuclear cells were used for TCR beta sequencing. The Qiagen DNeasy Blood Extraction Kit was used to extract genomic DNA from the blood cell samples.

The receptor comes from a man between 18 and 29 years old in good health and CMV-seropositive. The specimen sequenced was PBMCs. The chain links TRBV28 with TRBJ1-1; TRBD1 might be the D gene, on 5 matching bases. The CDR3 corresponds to CASNTGRMNTEAFF. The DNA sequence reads TGTGCCAGCAATACAGGCCGCATGAACACTGAAGCTTTCTTT.